This passage covers 24 T cell receptor beta chains from one sample sequenced in a study of control samples from healthy donors and cancer patients. Sequencing used immunoSEQ multiplex PCR; TCRdb keeps in-frame clones, though not all of them. The sample lists 95,000 to 150,000 clones; about nine tenths were seen once. Sequencing input: blood. The receptors derive from a man in his forties in good health.

Concerning this clone: The same CDR3 is also encoded by other DNA sequences in this sample. The chain is built from TRBV18 and TRBJ1-4, with D perhaps matching TRBD1 (5 bases). V dropped 6 bases and J dropped 0 bases, with 8 bases sitting between them. This CDR3 region has 14 residues. The germline V gene has CDR1 KGHSH and CDR2 LQKENI. DNA for the CDR3: TGTGCCAGCTCCCCGGGGGCAACTAATGAAAAACTGTTTTTT. Its translation: CASSPGATNEKLFF.

The chain links TRBV2 to TRBJ2-7; D ambiguous. Germline CDR1 SNHLY, CDR2 FYNNEI. CDR3 length: 14 amino acids. V was pared by 4 bases and J by 3 bases, with 13 bases between. The CDR3: CASSASRTHYEQYF. DNA for the CDR3: TGTGCCAGCAGTGCCTCGAGGACCCACTACGAGCAGTACTTC.

V usage is TRBV14 and J usage is TRBJ2-5; D gene unclear. Germline CDR1 SGHDN, CDR2 FVKESK. The CDR3 has 13 amino acids. Trimming cost V 4 bases and J 4 bases, with 10 bases left between them. This CDR3 is CASSRASGETQYF. In nucleotides, the CDR3 is TGTGCCAGCAGCCGGGCGTCTGGAGAGACCCAGTACTTC.

The rearrangement uses TRBV6-6 and TRBJ1-4; 9 bases align to TRBD1. The CDR3 extends over 14 amino acids. From germline, CDR1 is MNHNY and CDR2 SVGAGI (reference sequence). Germline trimming cut 6 bases from V and 8 bases from J; bases unmatched to any gene: 7. The CDR3: CASRSGQGHEKLFF. The CDR3 coding sequence is TGTGCCAGCAGGTCGGGACAGGGCCACGAAAAACTGTTTTTT.

This chain connects TRBV10-3 to TRBJ1-6; the match to TRBD1 covers 7 bases. Germline V CDR1 and CDR2: ENHRY, SYGVKD. The trim removed 4 bases at V and 10 bases at J, leaving 7 bases unmatched. This CDR3 comprises 14 residues. CDR3 DNA sequence: TGTGCCATCAGTGGAAGACAGGGTGGGTCACCCCTCCACTTT. This sequence encodes CAISGRQGGSPLHF.

The chain joins TRBV29-1 to TRBJ1-2; D is ambiguous. V was cut by 7 bases and J by 2 bases, with 17 bases left in between. The CDR3 runs 14 residues. Germline-derived CDR1 and CDR2 are SQVTM and ANQGSEA. The CDR3: CSARDSGKNYGYTF. Here the CDR3 DNA reads TGCAGCGCTAGAGATTCTGGCAAAAACTATGGCTACACCTTC.

The chain carries TRBV24-1 and TRBJ1-4; weak D call: TRBD1 (6 bases). This CDR3 comprises 12 residues. V lost 6 bases and J lost 10, with 11 bases in between. CDR1 and CDR2 (germline): KGHDR, SFDVKD. CDR3 DNA: TGTGCCACCAGTCTGCCGGACAGAAAACTGTTTTTT. This translates into CATSLPDRKLFF.

This clone was detected only once. This rearrangement joins TRBV5-4 to TRBJ1-1; TRBD1 is a possible D gene (5 bases). V lost 4 bases to trimming and J lost 2 bases, with 18 bases between them. Germline V CDR1 and CDR2: SGHNT, YYREEE (reference sequence). This CDR3 region has 16 residues. CDR3 sequence (DNA): TGTGCCAGCAGCCTCGCGACCGGGACGGCAAACACTGAAGCTTTCTTT. Translation: CASSLATGTANTEAFF.

V and J are TRBV7-8 and TRBJ2-3; 7 bases map to TRBD2. V was pared by 6 bases and J by 3 bases, with 9 bases of the junction left unmatched. CDR3 length equals 15 residues. CDR1 is SGHVS and CDR2 is FQNEAQ in the germline V gene. CDR3 DNA sequence: TGTGCCAGCAGTCGTAGCGGGCTAGGTACAGATACGCAGTATTTT. Amino acid sequence: CASSRSGLGTDTQYF.

This clone has more than one count but fewer than ten. This chain joins TRBV29-1 and TRBJ2-7; no reliable D call. V lost 4 bases and J 0 bases, leaving 16 bases between the germline ends. Germline lookup yields CDR1 SQVTM and CDR2 ANQGSEA. The CDR3 sequence is 15 residues long. The CDR3 protein is CSVVLIADSSYEQYF. The DNA for the CDR3 is TGCAGCGTTGTCCTGATTGCGGATAGCTCCTACGAGCAGTACTTC.

The V call is TRBV24-1, the J call TRBJ2-2; the match to TRBD2 covers 7 bases. The CDR3 is 14 residues long. Losses at the gene ends were 7 bases for V and 4 bases for J; bases not matched to a gene: 5. Germline V lookup: CDR1 KGHDR, CDR2 SFDVKD. CDR3 sequence reads: CATRGDYGTGELFF. The CDR3 DNA reads TGTGCCACCAGAGGGGACTATGGCACCGGGGAGCTGTTTTTT.

The chain joins TRBV12-3 or TRBV12-4 to TRBJ1-5; D remains ambiguous. CDR3 length equals 13 residues. Trimming pared 4 bases from V and 5 bases from J, leaving 9 bases between. The CDR3 coding sequence is TGTGCCAGCAGTTACGACGGTTATCAGCCCCAGCATTTT. It translates to CASSYDGYQPQHF.

The rearrangement links TRBV30 to TRBJ1-6; the match to TRBD1 covers 7 bases. J was trimmed by 10 bases and V by 2 bases; bases with no gene match: 8. The germline gives CDR1 GTSNPN, CDR2 SVGIG (reference sequence). The CDR3 totals 14 residues. In nucleotides, the CDR3 is TGTGCCTGGAGTTCCGGGACAGCCCTCTCACCCCTCCACTTT. It yields the protein CAWSSGTALSPLHF.

The chain carries TRBV4-3 and TRBJ2-3; tentative D call: TRBD1 (6 bases). CDR1 LGHNA and CDR2 YSLEER come from the germline V gene. The CDR3 has 17 residues. V lost 0 bases to trimming and J lost 6 bases, with 19 bases between them. In nucleotides, the CDR3 is TGCGCCAGCAGCCAAGACCCTCAGGGGCGCCGAGGTGATACGCAGTATTTT. Translation gives CASSQDPQGRRGDTQYF.

This chain connects TRBV5-6 to TRBJ2-3, with a tentative D call TRBD2 (7 bases). The CDR3 totals 15 residues. Germline loops: CDR1 SGHDT, CDR2 YYEEEE. The germline V and J ends were trimmed by 4 bases and 5 bases, with 17 bases remaining between them. As DNA, the CDR3 is TGTGCCAGCAGCGTAGCTAGGAGGGGGGGAGATACGCAGTATTTT. Encoded protein: CASSVARRGGDTQYF. The entire variable domain, with the rest obtained from reference TRBV5-6 and TRBJ2-3, is as follows: DAGVTQSPTHLIKTRGQQVTLRCSPKSGHDTVSWYQQALGQGPQFIFQYYEEEERQRGNFPDRFSGHQFPNYSSELNVNALLLGDSALYLCASSVARRGGDTQYFGPGTRLTVL.

The CDR3 spells CSVVRTGTTGELFF. The CDR3 DNA sequence: TGCAGCGTTGTGAGGACAGGGACCACCGGGGAGCTGTTTTTT. J is TRBJ2-2 and V is TRBV29-1; 8 nucleotides match TRBD1. Germline V gene lookup returns CDR1 SQVTM and CDR2 ANQGSEA. The CDR3 is 14 residues long. The junction had 5 bases not matched to a gene; V was cut back by 4 bases and J by 4 bases.

The chain employs TRBV5-1 and TRBJ1-2; TRBD1 agrees at 10 bases. Germline CDR1 SGHRS, CDR2 YFSETQ. The V and J ends lost 6 bases and 8 bases, in that order; junction bases with no gene match: 16. This CDR3 has 16 residues. The CDR3 DNA follows: TGCGCCAGCACCGGGACAGGGGCTCTGGCTGGTAGGGGCTACACCTTC. It yields the protein CASTGTGALAGRGYTF.

The chain uses TRBV11-3 and TRBJ2-7; no reliable D call. Germline CDR1 and CDR2: SGHNT and YENEEA. The CDR3 length is 14 residues. The V gene lost 4 bases and the J gene lost 2 bases, with 12 bases spanning the gap. The CDR3 DNA follows: TGTGCCAGCAGCTCAGGACCGATGACCTACGAGCAGTACTTC. The encoded protein is CASSSGPMTYEQYF.

The V call is TRBV5-1, the J call TRBJ1-5; the D is unclear. The CDR3 has 14 amino acids. Germline V CDR1 and CDR2: SGHRS, YFSETQ. V was trimmed by 4 bases and J by 7 bases, leaving 15 bases between them. This chain's CDR3 is CASSLDPDVQPQHF. CDR3 nucleotide sequence: TGCGCCAGCAGCCTGGACCCGGATGTCCAGCCCCAGCATTTT. Full variable domain (outside the CDR3, taken from reference TRBV5-1 and TRBJ1-5): KAGVTQTPRYLIKTRGQQVTLSCSPISGHRSVSWYQQTPGQGLQFLFEYFSETQRNKGNFPGRFSGRQFSNSRSEMNVSTLELGDSALYLCASSLDPDVQPQHFGDGTRLSIL.

This clone was seen more than once but under ten times. The V call is TRBV18, the J call TRBJ1-2; 9 bases map to TRBD1. Germline CDR1 and CDR2: KGHSH and LQKENI. The CDR3 extends over 15 amino acids. Trimming removed 2 bases from V and 8 bases from J; junction bases left unmatched: 9. This CDR3 is CASSPVTGQGTGYTF. The CDR3 nucleotides are TGTGCCAGCTCACCAGTAACCGGACAGGGGACCGGCTACACCTTC. Filled out from reference TRBV18 and TRBJ1-2, the complete variable domain reads NAGVMQNPRHLVRRRGQEARLRCSPMKGHSHVYWYRQLPEEGLKFMVYLQKENIIDESGMPKERFSAEFPKEGPSILRIQQVVRGDSAAYFCASSPVTGQGTGYTFGSGTRLTVV.

The chain couples TRBV19 to TRBJ2-3, with D possibly TRBD2 on 7 matching bases. CDR1 is LNHDA, CDR2 SQIVND, per germline (reference sequence). There are 15 residues in the CDR3. V was clipped by 5 bases and J by 4 bases, with 16 bases between them. CDR3 nucleotides: TGTGCCAGTAGTCCCTCGGGGGGCCGGGCAGATACGCAGTATTTT. Its translation is CASSPSGGRADTQYF. Variable domain in full (rest from reference TRBV19 and TRBJ2-3): DGGITQSPKYLFRKEGQNVTLSCEQNLNHDAMYWYRQDPGQGLRLIYYSQIVNDFQKGDIAEGYSVSREKKESFPLTVTSAQKNPTAFYLCASSPSGGRADTQYFGPGTRLTVL.

The chain links TRBV6-5 to TRBJ1-6; TRBD1 might be the D (6 bases). CDR1 is MNHEY and CDR2 is SVGAGI in the germline V gene. The CDR3 contains 15 residues. Trimming pared 2 bases from V and 10 bases from J, leaving 15 bases between. As DNA, the CDR3 is TGTGCCAGCAGTTACCGGGAGCCAGGGGACTCACCCCTCCACTTT. Translation gives CASSYREPGDSPLHF.

The rearrangement uses TRBV11-3 and TRBJ1-2, with D perhaps TRBD1 (5 bases). Germline values: CDR1 SGHNT, CDR2 YENEEA. V dropped 2 bases and J dropped 5 bases, with 9 bases sitting between them. The CDR3 extends over 13 amino acids. The CDR3 reads CASSLRTYYGYTF. DNA of the CDR3: TGTGCCAGCAGCTTACGGACATATTATGGCTACACCTTC. Full variable domain (missing parts from reference TRBV11-3 and TRBJ1-2): EAGVVQSPRYKIIEKKQPVAFWCNPISGHNTLYWYLQNLGQGPELLIRYENEEAVDDSQLPKDRFSAERLKGVDSTLKIQPAELGDSAVYLCASSLRTYYGYTFGSGTRLTVV.

The genes are TRBV5-4 and TRBJ2-6, with D tentatively TRBD2 (5 bases). The CDR3 extends over 17 amino acids. V was pared by 5 bases and J by 6 bases, with 21 bases between. CDR1 and CDR2 from the germline V gene are SGHNT and YYREEE (reference sequence). The CDR3 protein is CASSPWAGRKEANVLTF. For the CDR3, the DNA is TGTGCCAGCAGTCCCTGGGCGGGCAGAAAGGAGGCCAACGTCCTGACTTTC.